A single sample is the source of the 19 T cell receptor beta chains below, sequenced in a study of CD8+ T cells in alopecia areata. RNA was extracted and reverse transcribed into cDNA as the sequencing template. Produced via immunoSEQ multiplex PCR; TCRdb's table is partial and in-frame only. The profile shows approximately 63,000 clones, approximately 61% of them singletons. The sequences come from CD8+ T cells sorted from blood, collected at week 0. The receptors here all came from a human donor with alopecia areata.

The rearrangement joins TRBV4-1 to TRBJ2-7; D unresolved. Deletions cut 0 bases from V and 4 bases from J, with 7 bases between. This CDR3 is built from 13 residues. Germline lookup yields CDR1 MGHRA and CDR2 YSYEKL. CDR3 DNA: TGCGCCAGCAGCCAAGAGGCAGTTTACGAGCAGTACTTC. Amino acid sequence: CASSQEAVYEQYF.

The sample holds one count of this clone. V and J are TRBV29-1 and TRBJ2-3; D ambiguous. The ends were cut back, 0 bases at V and 4 bases at J, with 20 bases in the middle. Germline V lookup: CDR1 SQVTM, CDR2 ANQGSEA. This CDR3 has 17 residues. The CDR3 here is CSVEENGYTFGADTQYF. Here the CDR3 DNA reads TGCAGCGTTGAAGAAAACGGGTACACCTTTGGGGCAGATACGCAGTATTTT.

The genes are TRBV7-9 and TRBJ1-1, with a weak D call TRBD1 (5 bases). The CDR3 is 13 amino acids. Looked up from germline, CDR1 is SEHNR and CDR2 is FQNEAQ (reference sequence). V was pared by 3 bases and J by 1 base, with 6 bases between. Here the CDR3 reads CASSFGGNTEAFF. The CDR3 DNA sequence: TGTGCCAGCAGCTTTGGGGGGAACACTGAAGCTTTCTTT.

The chain combines TRBV28 with TRBJ1-2, with unresolved D. The CDR3 totals 13 residues. The V end lost 6 bases, the J end lost 5 bases, and 13 bases lay between the germline ends. From germline, CDR1 is MDHEN and CDR2 SYDVKM. In DNA form, the CDR3 reads TGTGCCAGCAGCTTGCTCGGAGAGTATGGCTACACCTTC. Its protein product is CASSLLGEYGYTF.

This clone was seen a few times. The CDR3 protein is CASSNSYEQYF. The CDR3 coding sequence is TGTGCCAGCAGCAACTCCTACGAGCAGTACTTC. The chain links TRBV14 to TRBJ2-7; D not certain. CDR3 length: 11 amino acids. Deletions cut 5 bases from V and 0 bases from J, with 2 bases between. Germline V lookup: CDR1 SGHDN, CDR2 FVKESK.

This clone was counted between two and nine times. The chain couples TRBV6-5 to TRBJ2-2; D call uncertain. Germline V CDR1 and CDR2: MNHEY, SVGAGI. V lost 2 bases, J lost 1 base, and 2 bases lay in between. The length of the CDR3 is 13 residues. The CDR3 coding sequence is TGTGCCAGCAGTTACCTGAACACCGGGGAGCTGTTTTTT. Protein product: CASSYLNTGELFF.

The sample holds many counts of this clone. CDR3 loop: CASSDESVGVRGNEQFF. The DNA for the CDR3 is TGTGCCAGCAGCGACGAATCCGTCGGGGTGCGGGGAAATGAGCAGTTCTTC. The V call is TRBV5-6, the J call TRBJ2-1, with D tentatively TRBD2 (6 bases). The CDR3 contains 17 residues. V was cut by 4 bases and J by 7 bases, with 24 bases left in between. CDR1 is SGHDT, CDR2 YYEEEE, per germline.

This rearrangement joins TRBV5-1 to TRBJ1-5, with a possible D match to TRBD1 (5 bases). Trimming cost V 4 bases and J 5 bases, with 13 bases left between them. The CDR3 runs to 14 residues. Germline V gene sequence: CDR1 SGHRS, CDR2 YFSETQ. This chain's CDR3 is CASSPDSPDQPQHF. The CDR3 region has the DNA TGCGCCAGCAGCCCTGACAGCCCTGATCAGCCCCAGCATTTT. The full variable domain, completed using reference TRBV5-1 and TRBJ1-5, is KAGVTQTPRYLIKTRGQQVTLSCSPISGHRSVSWYQQTPGQGLQFLFEYFSETQRNKGNFPGRFSGRQFSNSRSEMNVSTLELGDSALYLCASSPDSPDQPQHFGDGTRLSIL.

The rearrangement links TRBV5-1 to TRBJ1-2; unclear D gene. Germline V gene data show CDR1 as SGHRS and CDR2 as YFSETQ. The CDR3 covers 16 residues. V was trimmed by 0 bases and J by 5 bases, leaving 17 bases between them. This chain's CDR3 is CASSLVGRRALYGYTF. The CDR3 DNA reads TGCGCCAGCAGCTTGGTGGGCCGCCGAGCGCTATATGGCTACACCTTC.

This sequence joins TRBV9 and TRBJ2-1; no reliable D call. With 3 bases removed from V and 7 bases from J, the gap between germline ends came to 11 bases. This CDR3 region has 13 residues. In germline, CDR1 is SGDLS, CDR2 YYNGEE. The CDR3 is CASSEGKRNEQFF. The CDR3 DNA reads as TGTGCCAGCAGCGAGGGTAAGCGTAATGAGCAGTTCTTC.

J is TRBJ2-7 and V is TRBV27; unclear D gene. This CDR3 has 14 residues. Germline assignment: CDR1 MNHEY and CDR2 SMNVEV (reference sequence). V was cut by 5 bases and J by 1 base, with 12 bases left in between. The CDR3 here is CASSPLSASYEQYF. The CDR3 bases are TGTGCCAGCAGTCCGCTGTCCGCTTCCTACGAGCAGTACTTC.

The chain uses TRBV4-1 and TRBJ2-7; the D call may be TRBD1 or TRBD2 (5 bases each). The CDR3 contains 15 residues. Germline loops: CDR1 MGHRA, CDR2 YSYEKL. Trimming left V 4 bases short and J 5 bases short, with 18 bases between. Here the CDR3 DNA reads TGCGCCAGCAGCCTAGGGACGGAGCGAAGGGACGAGCAGTACTTC. Translating it yields CASSLGTERRDEQYF.

This chain uses TRBV27 with TRBJ2-7; 10 nucleotides align to TRBD2. V lost 3 bases, J lost 0 bases, and 2 bases stayed unmatched. Germline-derived CDR1 and CDR2 are MNHEY and SMNVEV (reference sequence). The CDR3 is 15 residues long. Here the CDR3 reads CASSFASGSSYEQYF. The DNA of the CDR3 is TGTGCCAGCAGTTTCGCTAGCGGGAGCTCCTACGAGCAGTACTTC.

This chain connects TRBV29-1 to TRBJ2-1, with 11 bases matching TRBD2. CDR3 size: 17 residues. Trimming took 1 base from V and 8 from J; bases not matched to a gene: 13. Germline-derived CDR1 and CDR2 are SQVTM and ANQGSEA. The CDR3 DNA sequence: TGCAGCGTTGAAGGGGACGTTGGGACTAGCGGTCAGGATGAGCAGTTCTTC. Translation gives CSVEGDVGTSGQDEQFF.

The chain recombines TRBV10-3 with TRBJ2-7; 7 positions agree with TRBD1. J lost 4 bases, V lost 3 bases, and 6 bases had no gene match. Germline V gene sequence: CDR1 ENHRY, CDR2 SYGVKD. The CDR3 has 14 amino acids. The chain's CDR3 is CAISEYTGEYEQYF. For the CDR3, the DNA is TGTGCCATCAGTGAATACACAGGGGAGTACGAGCAGTACTTC.

This clone was counted a few times. The chain joins TRBV4-3 to TRBJ1-3; TRBD1 aligns across 8 bases. The CDR3 is 16 residues long. Trimming cost V 1 base and J 2 bases; bases outside gene matches: 4. Germline CDR1 is LGHNA and CDR2 is YSLEER. DNA for the CDR3: TGCGCCAGCAGCCAAGGGACAGGGAACGCTGGAAACACCATATATTTT. This codes for CASSQGTGNAGNTIYF.

The gene calls are TRBV4-1 and TRBJ2-7; the D call may be TRBD1 or TRBD2 (5 bases each). V was shortened by 2 bases and J by 5 bases, with 10 bases between the two germline ends. The CDR3 consists of 13 residues. Per germline, CDR1 MGHRA and CDR2 YSYEKL. For the CDR3, the DNA is TGCGCCAGCAGCCAACCGATGGGGGACGAGCAGTACTTC. Residues: CASSQPMGDEQYF.

The genes are TRBV28 and TRBJ2-7; 7 nucleotides match TRBD2. From germline, CDR1 is MDHEN and CDR2 SYDVKM. Trimming at V came to 4 bases and at J to 2 bases, leaving 5 bases not matched to a gene. The CDR3 sequence is 14 residues long. The CDR3 protein is CASSWRGKAYEQYF. DNA of the CDR3: TGTGCCAGCAGTTGGCGGGGGAAGGCCTACGAGCAGTACTTC.

The V and J genes are TRBV29-1 and TRBJ2-7; 8 bases line up with TRBD1. Germline-derived CDR1 and CDR2 are SQVTM and ANQGSEA. This CDR3 is built from 14 residues. V was pared by 6 bases and J by 0 bases, with 7 bases of the junction left unmatched. CDR3: CSVTGQGSSYEQYF. The CDR3, as DNA: TGCAGCGTCACCGGACAGGGAAGCTCCTACGAGCAGTACTTC.